The next 32 T cell receptor beta chains were all read from a single sample in a study of CD8 T cells in ankylosing spondylitis. TCRdb processed the 5' RACE reads anew with MiXCR; each CDR3 protein has one entry. The sample includes roughly 97,000 distinct CDR3 sequences, roughly 8.7% of them seen just once. Sequenced material: blood, either unsorted or a sorted T cell fraction (not recorded which). The source of these receptors is a male donor with ankylosing spondylitis or in good health (not recorded which).

At least ten counts were recorded for this clonotype. The rearrangement uses TRBV9 and TRBJ2-2; perhaps TRBD2 as D (5 bases). The CDR3 runs 15 residues. The V gene's germline CDR1 is SGDLS and CDR2 YYNGEE. V lost 0 bases and J lost 8, with 14 bases in between. In nucleotides, the CDR3 is TGTGCCAGCAGCGTAGCCCTGGGCAGAGGGGGGGAGCTGTTTTTT. Its protein is CASSVALGRGGELFF.

This clonotype was observed at least ten times. This chain's CDR3 is CASSARVSGTEAFF. CDR3 in DNA: TGTGCCAGCAGCGCCAGGGTTTCGGGCACTGAAGCTTTCTTT. The rearrangement links TRBV7-8 to TRBJ1-1; weak D call: TRBD1 (5 bases). The CDR3 consists of 14 residues. The V end was cut by 5 bases, the J end by 4 bases, with 14 bases between. Germline V gene sequence: CDR1 SGHVS, CDR2 FQNEAQ.

On this clonotype: A much larger clone differs by one base, so this may be a read error. The chain combines TRBV6-2 or TRBV6-3 with TRBJ2-1; weak D call: TRBD1 (5 bases). The V gene's germline CDR1 is MNHEY and CDR2 SVGEGT. The CDR3 loop spans 13 amino acids. This CDR3 is CASSPGSPKGQLF. CDR3 sequence (DNA): TGTGCCAGCAGCCCAGGGTCCCCTAAAGGGCAGCTCTTC.

This clonotype has at least ten counts. One end of the junction varies from germline; a read error may be responsible. This chain joins TRBV7-7 and TRBJ2-1, with 11 positions matching TRBD2. CDR3 length: 15 amino acids. Germline values: CDR1 SSHAT, CDR2 FNYEAQ (reference sequence). The CDR3 here is CASSSGTSGYNEQFF. The CDR3 DNA reads TGTGCTAGCAGCTCCGGGACTAGCGGTTACAATGAGCAGTTCTTC.

In its sample, this clonotype was seen many times. This sequence joins TRBV4-3 and TRBJ1-4, with 8 bases lining up with TRBD1. The J segment lost 8 bases and the V segment lost 2 bases, leaving 7 bases of the junction unmatched. The CDR3 spans 15 residues. Germline V lookup: CDR1 LGHNA, CDR2 YSLEER. DNA for the CDR3: TGCGCCAGCAGCCAACTTACAGGGGGACGCGAAAAACTGTTTTTT. Protein product: CASSQLTGGREKLFF.

A few counts support this clonotype. The chain carries TRBV7-2 and TRBJ1-2, with TRBD1 matching over 7 bases. The CDR3 spans 14 residues. V gave up 2 bases and J gave up 7 bases; unmatched junction bases: 7. The germline CDR1 and CDR2 sequences are SGHTA and FQGNSA. CDR3 in amino acids: CASSLLGQAGGYTF. CDR3 DNA: TGTGCCAGCAGCTTATTAGGACAGGCTGGTGGCTACACCTTC. Together with reference TRBV7-2 and TRBJ1-2, the CDR3 gives the full variable domain: GAGVSQSPSNKVTEKGKDVELRCDPISGHTALYWYRQSLGQGLEFLIYFQGNSAPDKSGLPSDRFSAERTGGSVSTLTIQRTQQEDSAVYLCASSLLGQAGGYTFGSGTRLTVV.

Ten or more counts support this clonotype. J is TRBJ1-2 and V is TRBV29-1; no definite D call. The ends were cut back, 0 bases at V and 4 bases at J, with 12 bases in the middle. The CDR3 extends over 14 amino acids. The V gene's germline CDR1 is SQVTM and CDR2 ANQGSEA. The CDR3 nucleotides read TGCAGCGTTGAAGATGGTCCGGGCCCCTATGGCTACACCTTC. It encodes CSVEDGPGPYGYTF.

This clonotype was picked up many times. The chain couples TRBV4-3 to TRBJ2-7; D is possibly TRBD2 (6 bases). Germline lookup yields CDR1 LGHNA and CDR2 YSLEER. The CDR3 is 16 residues long. Trimming removed 7 bases from V and 2 bases from J, with 21 bases in between. DNA for the CDR3: TGCGCCAGCACCCACAAAATCGGAGGGGAGGCCTACGAGCAGTACTTC. It codes for CASTHKIGGEAYEQYF.

This clonotype was seen just once. Since a much larger clone is just one base distant, this may be a read error. The chain carries TRBV4-2 and TRBJ2-3; 8 bases fit TRBD2. The germline V gene encodes CDR1 LGHNA and CDR2 YNFKEQ. CDR3 length: 18 residues. Trimming took 4 bases from V and 7 from J; bases not matched to a gene: 19. CDR3 in amino acids: CASSLWTSRGLTSNTQYF. CDR3 coding DNA: TGTGCCAGCAGCCTTTGGACTAGCAGGGGACTAACCAGTAATACGCAGTATTTT.

This clonotype was observed many times. The rearrangement uses TRBV29-1 and TRBJ2-3, with D uncertain. Germline lookup yields CDR1 SQVTM and CDR2 ANQGSEA. This CDR3 has 11 residues. CDR3 bases: TGCAGTGCTAGGGGCACAGATACGCAGTATTTT. Translation: CSARGTDTQYF.

This clonotype was seen at least ten times. The rearrangement uses TRBV5-6 and TRBJ2-5, with D tentatively TRBD1 (6 bases). The V gene lost 4 bases and the J gene lost 2 bases, with 18 bases spanning the gap. Germline V CDR1 and CDR2: SGHDT, YYEEEE. The CDR3 runs 16 residues. The CDR3 DNA sequence: TGTGCCAGCAGCCTACTATTCCGGGACATACAAGAGACCCAGTACTTC. Its translation: CASSLLFRDIQETQYF. Based on the CDR3 plus reference TRBV5-6 and TRBJ2-5, the full variable domain is DAGVTQSPTHLIKTRGQQVTLRCSPKSGHDTVSWYQQALGQGPQFIFQYYEEEERQRGNFPDRFSGHQFPNYSSELNVNALLLGDSALYLCASSLLFRDIQETQYFGPGTRLLVL.

This rearrangement joins TRBV28 to TRBJ2-7; the D gene could be TRBD1 or TRBD2 (6 bases each). The ends were cut back, 6 bases at V and 6 bases at J, with 15 bases in the middle. The CDR3 consists of 13 residues. The germline V gene encodes CDR1 MDHEN and CDR2 SYDVKM. In DNA form, the CDR3 reads TGTGCCAGCAGAGGCAGAGGGGGGCTCGAGCAGTACTTC. Amino acids: CASRGRGGLEQYF.

This clonotype was counted many times. The rearrangement joins TRBV7-9 to TRBJ2-7, with D perhaps TRBD1 (6 bases). CDR3 length: 14 amino acids. CDR1 SEHNR and CDR2 FQNEAQ come from the germline V gene (reference sequence). V dropped 5 bases and J dropped 2 bases, with 13 bases sitting between them. In DNA, the CDR3 is TGTGCCAGCAGCCGGAGGACAGCAACCTACGAGCAGTACTTC. Amino acids: CASSRRTATYEQYF.

The table lists this clonotype with many counts. The chain has TRBV2 and TRBJ2-4; TRBD2 might be the D (5 bases). With 4 bases removed from V and 0 bases from J, the gap between germline ends came to 10 bases. CDR3 length: 15 residues. Germline CDR1 reads SNHLY; CDR2 reads FYNNEI. The CDR3: CASSGGRIAKNIQYF. Written as DNA, the CDR3 is TGTGCCAGCAGTGGCGGGCGTATAGCCAAAAACATTCAGTACTTC.

This clonotype was observed many times. V usage is TRBV6-2 or TRBV6-3 and J usage is TRBJ2-7, with D unclear. The CDR3 loop spans 14 amino acids. Germline V gene sequence: CDR1 MNHEY, CDR2 SVGEGT. The germline V and J ends were trimmed by 6 bases and 2 bases, with 14 bases remaining between them. The CDR3 loop reads CASSRTQRAYEQYF. The CDR3 DNA reads TGTGCCAGCAGCCGCACACAGAGAGCCTACGAGCAGTACTTC.

This clonotype was counted many times. This rearrangement joins TRBV11-2 to TRBJ2-3; D is uncertain. The length of the CDR3 is 14 residues. Trimming left V 3 bases short and J 1 base short, with 8 bases between. Germline V lookup: CDR1 SGHAT, CDR2 FQNNGV. The CDR3 spells CASSFDSRTDTQYF. The CDR3 DNA reads as TGTGCCAGCAGCTTCGATTCCCGCACAGATACGCAGTATTTT. The full variable domain, in which reference TRBV11-2 and TRBJ2-3 provide the parts outside the CDR3, is EAGVAQSPRYKIIEKRQSVAFWCNPISGHATLYWYQQILGQGPKLLIQFQNNGVVDDSQLPKDRFSAERLKGVDSTLKIQPAKLEDSAVYLCASSFDSRTDTQYFGPGTRLTVL.

The sample holds many counts of this clonotype. The chain recombines TRBV5-1 with TRBJ2-1; D possibly corresponds to TRBD2 (5 bases). V lost 1 base to trimming and J lost 8 bases, with 16 bases between them. This CDR3 contains 15 residues. Germline V gene data show CDR1 as SGHRS and CDR2 as YFSETQ. DNA for the CDR3: TGCGCCAGCAGCTTGAGCACTAGTACAATAGATGAGCAGTTCTTC. Its translation is CASSLSTSTIDEQFF. Using reference TRBV5-1 and TRBJ2-1 for the parts outside the CDR3, the full variable domain is KAGVTQTPRYLIKTRGQQVTLSCSPISGHRSVSWYQQTPGQGLQFLFEYFSETQRNKGNFPGRFSGRQFSNSRSEMNVSTLELGDSALYLCASSLSTSTIDEQFFGPGTRLTVL.

This clonotype was seen at least ten times. The chain carries TRBV18 and TRBJ1-6; D not resolved. Germline V lookup: CDR1 KGHSH, CDR2 LQKENI. The V gene lost 3 bases and the J gene lost 10 bases, with 13 bases spanning the gap. The CDR3 runs to 14 residues. The CDR3 DNA reads TGTGCCAGCTCACCCACGGGAGCGGGATCACCCCTCCACTTT. Translated, it gives CASSPTGAGSPLHF.

V gene TRBV7-9 combines with J gene TRBJ2-3; unclear D gene. CDR3 length: 16 amino acids. Trimming took 4 bases from V and 0 from J, leaving 14 bases between them. CDR1 SEHNR and CDR2 FQNEAQ come from the germline V gene (reference sequence). The CDR3 region is CASSSSQQLSTDTQYF. In nucleotides, the CDR3 is TGTGCCAGCAGCTCGTCCCAACAGCTTAGCACAGATACGCAGTATTTT.

This clonotype has a count of ten or more. The J gene is TRBJ1-2, the V gene TRBV20-1; D might be TRBD1 (5 bases). Trimming left V 6 bases short and J 4 bases short, with 15 bases between. This CDR3 contains 13 residues. CDR1 is DFQATT, CDR2 SNEGSKA, per germline (reference sequence). The CDR3 region is CSAWTTEGYGYTF. The CDR3 DNA follows: TGCAGTGCGTGGACAACCGAGGGCTATGGCTACACCTTC.

This clonotype was counted at least ten times. This chain links TRBV5-1 with TRBJ2-1; the D gene is possibly TRBD1 (5 bases). Germline-derived CDR1 and CDR2 are SGHRS and YFSETQ. This CDR3 is 14 amino acids long. V lost 2 bases and J lost 4, with 10 bases in between. The CDR3 sequence: CASSLQELYNEQFF. The CDR3 DNA reads TGCGCCAGCAGCTTACAGGAACTTTACAATGAGCAGTTCTTC.

This clonotype was seen at least ten times. At one end the junction does not follow the germline gene, possibly because of a read error. The genes are TRBV19 and TRBJ2-1; D uncertain. This CDR3 has 13 amino acids. Germline CDR1 reads LNHDA; CDR2 reads SQIVND (reference sequence). The CDR3: CASSIIMVGEHFF. CDR3 DNA: TGTGCCAGTAGTATTATTATGGTAGGTGAGCATTTCTTC.

This clonotype occurred many times. The J gene is TRBJ2-7, the V gene TRBV5-1, with D possibly being TRBD1 (6 bases). The CDR3 length is 19 residues. Trimming took 2 bases from V and 3 from J, leaving 27 bases between them. The V gene's germline CDR1 is SGHRS and CDR2 YFSETQ. CDR3 DNA: TGCGCCAGCAGCTTAAAGTTAGGGGGAAAACTAGACGCCTTCTACGAGCAGTACTTC. This codes for CASSLKLGGKLDAFYEQYF.

This clonotype came up many times. V and J are TRBV30 and TRBJ1-6, with no clear D. Looked up from germline, CDR1 is GTSNPN and CDR2 is SVGIG (reference sequence). This CDR3 region has 13 residues. The CDR3 DNA is TGTGCTCGGAGTGGCTCCTATAATTCACCCCTCCACTTT. Amino acids: CARSGSYNSPLHF.

This clonotype was seen a handful of times. A much bigger clone sits one base away, suggesting this may be a read error. The chain joins TRBV12-3 or TRBV12-4 to TRBJ2-1; TRBD1 aligns across 7 bases. The CDR3 is made up of 19 amino acids. The DNA of the CDR3 is TGTGCCTGCAGTCCTACCTTCTCTCACAGGGGCCGCAAATACAATGAGCAGTTCTTC. Translation: CACSPTFSHRGRKYNEQFF.

At least ten counts were recorded for this clonotype. The V and J genes are TRBV12-3 or TRBV12-4 and TRBJ2-3; possibly TRBD1 for D (5 bases). This CDR3 has 13 residues. Deletions cut 2 bases from V and 6 bases from J, with 9 bases between. For the CDR3, the DNA is TGTGCCAGCAGTTTAAGGGGAAGGGATACGCAGTATTTT. It translates to CASSLRGRDTQYF.

This clonotype has ten or more counts. V usage is TRBV29-1 and J usage is TRBJ2-4; maybe TRBD2 (5 bases). The V end was cut by 0 bases, the J end by 6 bases, with 6 bases between. Germline CDR1 is SQVTM and CDR2 is ANQGSEA. The CDR3 consists of 12 residues. DNA for the CDR3: TGCAGCGTTGAAGATCGGGGAAACATTCAGTACTTC. Translated, it gives CSVEDRGNIQYF.

This clonotype was detected ten times or more. V usage is TRBV20-1 and J usage is TRBJ2-3, with D possibly being TRBD1 (6 bases). Trimming removed 5 bases from V and 6 bases from J, with 12 bases in between. The CDR3 sequence is 12 residues long. The V gene's germline CDR1 is DFQATT and CDR2 SNEGSKA (reference sequence). Here the CDR3 reads CSAFTGFDTQYF. As DNA, the CDR3 is TGCAGTGCTTTCACAGGGTTCGATACGCAGTATTTT.

This clonotype has a handful of counts. This chain joins TRBV7-2 and TRBJ2-5; D remains ambiguous. The V end lost 5 bases, the J end lost 2 bases, and 12 bases lay between the germline ends. The CDR3 is made up of 14 amino acids. Germline assignment: CDR1 SGHTA and CDR2 FQGNSA. CDR3 amino acids: CASSATTGQETQYF. In DNA form, the CDR3 reads TGTGCCAGCAGCGCGACGACCGGGCAAGAGACCCAGTACTTC. Full variable domain (missing parts from reference TRBV7-2 and TRBJ2-5): GAGVSQSPSNKVTEKGKDVELRCDPISGHTALYWYRQSLGQGLEFLIYFQGNSAPDKSGLPSDRFSAERTGGSVSTLTIQRTQQEDSAVYLCASSATTGQETQYFGPGTRLLVL.

This clonotype was recorded at least ten times. This chain uses TRBV5-6 with TRBJ2-3; tentative D call: TRBD1 (6 bases). Trimming stripped 4 bases from V and 4 bases from J, with 13 bases between. Per the germline V gene, CDR1 is SGHDT and CDR2 is YYEEEE. The CDR3 contains 14 residues. In DNA, the CDR3 is TGTGCCAGCAGCACCAGGGGATTCGCAGATACGCAGTATTTT. This sequence encodes CASSTRGFADTQYF.

The chain recombines TRBV18 with TRBJ2-5; D may be TRBD2 (6 bases). The ends were cut back, 3 bases at V and 4 bases at J, with 12 bases in the middle. Per germline, CDR1 KGHSH and CDR2 LQKENI. The CDR3 contains 14 residues. CDR3 loop: CASSPGGGRETQYF. The CDR3 DNA reads TGTGCCAGCTCACCGGGGGGAGGTCGAGAGACCCAGTACTTC.

Many counts were recorded for this clonotype. The V call is TRBV12-3 or TRBV12-4, the J call TRBJ1-3; D is ambiguous. The length of the CDR3 is 17 residues. Trimming cost V 5 bases and J 4 bases, with 21 bases left between them. The CDR3 DNA reads as TGTGCCAGCAGTAAGGGCTTAGGGTTGGCGGAGGGAAACACCATATATTTT. Its protein is CASSKGLGLAEGNTIYF.